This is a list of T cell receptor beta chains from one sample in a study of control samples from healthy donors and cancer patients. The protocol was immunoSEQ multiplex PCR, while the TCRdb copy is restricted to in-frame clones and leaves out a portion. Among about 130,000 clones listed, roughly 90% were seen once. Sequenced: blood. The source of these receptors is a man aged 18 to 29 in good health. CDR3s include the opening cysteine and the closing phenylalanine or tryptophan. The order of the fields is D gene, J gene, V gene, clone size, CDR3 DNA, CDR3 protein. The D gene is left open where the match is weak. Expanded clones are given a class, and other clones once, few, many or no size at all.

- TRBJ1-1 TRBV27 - TGTGCCAGCAGTTCCCCGGGTAGTGGCACTGAAGCTTTCTTT CASSSPGSGTEAFF
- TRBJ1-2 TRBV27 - TGTGCCAGCAGCCCCTCGGACCAGCGGATCTATGGCTACACCTTC CASSPSDQRIYGYTF
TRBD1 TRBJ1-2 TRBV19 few TGTGCCAGTACCTATTTCACAGGGGGTAATGGCTACACCTTC CASTYFTGGNGYTF
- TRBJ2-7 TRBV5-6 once TGTGCCAGCAGCCCAGGCCCGAATGAAGGCGAGCAGTACTTC CASSPGPNEGEQYF
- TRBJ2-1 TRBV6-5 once TGTGCCAGCAGGGAGCCCGGAGGCCGCTACAATGAGCAGTTCTTC CASREPGGRYNEQFF
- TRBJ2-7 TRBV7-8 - TGTGCCAGCAGCTTGAGGACCCACTACGAGCAGTACTTC CASSLRTHYEQYF
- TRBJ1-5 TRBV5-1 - TGCGCCAGCAGCTTGGGAGGGGGGGAAAATCAGCCCCAGCATTTT CASSLGGGENQPQHF
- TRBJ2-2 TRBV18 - TGTGCCAGCTCACCAAGCAGGGTGGCCGGGGAGCTGTTTTTT CASSPSRVAGELFF
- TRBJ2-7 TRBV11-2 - TGTGCCAGCAGCTTAGCGCAGGGAACCTACGAGCAGTACTTC CASSLAQGTYEQYF
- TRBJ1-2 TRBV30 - TGTGCCTGGCTGTCACCGATCTATGGCTACACCTTC CAWLSPIYGYTF
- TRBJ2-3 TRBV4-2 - TGTGCCAGCAGCCATTGGGGGAGGCCGATAGGGGATACGCAGTATTTT CASSHWGRPIGDTQYF
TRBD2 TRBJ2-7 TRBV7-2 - TGTGCCAGCAGCTTAGCTGGGACTAGCGTTTCCTACGAGCAGTACTTC CASSLAGTSVSYEQYF
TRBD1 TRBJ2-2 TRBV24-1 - TGTGCCACCAGTGATTCGGACAGGGGGTTCACCGGGGAGCTGTTTTTT CATSDSDRGFTGELFF
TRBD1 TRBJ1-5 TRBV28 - TGTGCCAGCAGTTTGGGGACAGGGGTTTTTTTTGGTCAGCCCCAGCATTTT CASSLGTGVFFGQPQHF